This passage covers 9 T cell receptor beta chains from one sample sequenced in a study of high-grade serous ovarian cancer treatment subgroups. Profiling relied on immunoSEQ multiplex PCR, and the TCRdb table lists in-frame clones only, not all of them. The sample shows under 15,000 clones, approximately 85% of them seen only once. Tumor samples were taken before definitive surgery or chemotherapy. The sequencing input was tumor tissue. The receptor set was obtained from a human donor with high-grade serous ovarian cancer.

The chain recombines TRBV6-1 with TRBJ1-2; D may be TRBD1 (5 bases). Trimming shortened V by 3 bases and J by 2 bases, and 10 bases separated the two germline ends. Germline loops: CDR1 MNHNS, CDR2 SASEGT. The CDR3 is 14 amino acids. The CDR3 here is CASSEFEGNYGYTF. The CDR3 bases are TGTGCCAGCAGTGAGTTCGAGGGGAACTATGGCTACACCTTC.

The CDR3 region is CASSYRGHQPQHF. DNA for the CDR3: TGTGCCAGCAGTTACAGGGGGCATCAGCCCCAGCATTTT. The V call is TRBV2, the J call TRBJ1-5, with TRBD1 matching over 9 bases. CDR1 and CDR2 (germline): SNHLY, FYNNEI. This CDR3 comprises 13 residues. Losses at the gene ends were 5 bases for V and 5 bases for J; bases not matched to a gene: 1.

The chain links TRBV7-2 to TRBJ2-7, with a possible D match to TRBD1 (6 bases). V dropped 1 base and J dropped 0 bases, with 10 bases sitting between them. There are 15 residues in the CDR3. The germline V gene encodes CDR1 SGHTA and CDR2 FQGNSA. CDR3 in amino acids: CASSLVADSSYEQYV. CDR3 bases: TGTGCCAGCAGCTTAGTGGCGGACAGCTCCTACGAGCAGTACGTC.

The gene calls are TRBV7-2 and TRBJ2-6; TRBD2 matches 7 bases. With 2 bases clipped from V and 2 bases from J, the junction kept 9 bases outside the gene matches. Germline CDR1 SGHTA, CDR2 FQGNSA. The CDR3 has 18 amino acids. CDR3 region: CASSLQTTSMPGANVLTF. For the CDR3, the DNA is TGTGCCAGCAGCTTACAAACGACTAGCATGCCTGGGGCCAACGTCCTGACTTTC. Looking up the rest from reference TRBV7-2 and TRBJ2-6 gives the full variable domain: GAGVSQSPSNKVTEKGKDVELRCDPISGHTALYWYRQSLGQGLEFLIYFQGNSAPDKSGLPSDRFSAERTGGSVSTLTIQRTQQEDSAVYLCASSLQTTSMPGANVLTFGAGSRLTVL.

Concerning this clone itself: This CDR3 is also generated by other DNA sequences in the sample. The rearrangement links TRBV5-1 to TRBJ2-5, with TRBD2 identical over 9 bases. The CDR3 totals 15 residues. Germline V gene data show CDR1 as SGHRS and CDR2 as YFSETQ. J was trimmed by 2 bases and V by 2 bases; bases with no gene match: 4. CDR3 sequence reads: CASSLAGGIQETQYF. CDR3 nucleotide sequence: TGCGCCAGCAGCTTAGCGGGGGGTATTCAAGAGACCCAGTACTTC.

J is TRBJ2-7 and V is TRBV2, with 7 positions matching TRBD1. This CDR3 region has 12 residues. From germline, CDR1 is SNHLY and CDR2 FYNNEI. After removal of 6 bases from V and 6 bases from J, the junction contained 5 bases not matched to a gene. The CDR3 is CASRDDRAEQYF. CDR3 DNA sequence: TGTGCCAGCAGGGACGACAGGGCCGAGCAGTACTTC.

The chain employs TRBV5-1 and TRBJ2-5; perhaps TRBD1 as D (5 bases). CDR3 size: 13 residues. Germline values: CDR1 SGHRS, CDR2 YFSETQ. The germline V and J ends were trimmed by 0 bases and 5 bases, with 8 bases remaining between them. CDR3 amino acids: CASSLEGKETQYF. In DNA, the CDR3 is TGCGCCAGCAGCTTGGAGGGGAAGGAGACCCAGTACTTC.

CDR3 coding DNA: TGTGCCAGCAGCCCGACAGGGGGCGCGGTGAGCACTGAAGCTTTCTTT. It codes for CASSPTGGAVSTEAFF. The chain links TRBV9 to TRBJ1-1; 10 positions agree with TRBD1. This CDR3 region has 16 residues. Unmatched junction bases numbered 10, after V lost 4 bases and J lost 4 bases. Germline loops: CDR1 SGDLS, CDR2 YYNGEE.

The chain uses TRBV5-4 and TRBJ1-1; D is perhaps TRBD1 (6 bases). Germline CDR1 SGHNT, CDR2 YYREEE (reference sequence). Trimming took off 6 bases at V and 5 bases at J, with 11 bases between the two ends. The CDR3 consists of 12 residues. Here the CDR3 reads CASKAGETEAFF. In DNA, the CDR3 is TGTGCCAGCAAAGCAGGGGAGACTGAAGCTTTCTTT. The entire variable domain, with the rest obtained from reference TRBV5-4 and TRBJ1-1, is as follows: ETGVTQSPTHLIKTRGQQVTLRCSSQSGHNTVSWYQQALGQGPQFIFQYYREEENGRGNFPPRFSGLQFPNYSSELNVNALELDDSALYLCASKAGETEAFFGQGTRLTVV.